This is a list of T cell receptor beta chains from one sample in a study of OX40 agonist ivuxolimab in advanced cancers. The protocol was immunoSEQ multiplex PCR, while the TCRdb copy is restricted to in-frame clones and leaves out a portion. The data contain tens of thousands of clones, roughly nine tenths of them seen just once; the ten biggest clones take up just over 0.3%. The sequencing here drew on CD4+ or CD8+ T cells sorted from blood, taken in a trial of the OX40 agonist ivuxolimab. The receptor source for this set is an adult with an advanced solid tumor such as melanoma, head and neck, liver or kidney cancer. The conserved cysteine and the conserved F or W are not part of the CDR3 here.

V gene	CDR3 protein
TRBV30	AWMGGAGTEAF
TRBV12-5	ASGLATSAKETQY
TRBV20-1	SAVGTTEAF
TRBV5-1	ASSLGSGSTYEQY
TRBV19	ASSVRRENGEQY
TRBV28	ASRAGDGYT
TRBV2	ASRAGTSATDTQY
TRBV19	ASSIRDEQF
TRBV14	ASSQDRGGYGYT
TRBV7-2	ASSLAPGTTNYGYT
TRBV5-1	ASSLANSGANVLT
TRBV18	ASSPTGTGVFNQPQH